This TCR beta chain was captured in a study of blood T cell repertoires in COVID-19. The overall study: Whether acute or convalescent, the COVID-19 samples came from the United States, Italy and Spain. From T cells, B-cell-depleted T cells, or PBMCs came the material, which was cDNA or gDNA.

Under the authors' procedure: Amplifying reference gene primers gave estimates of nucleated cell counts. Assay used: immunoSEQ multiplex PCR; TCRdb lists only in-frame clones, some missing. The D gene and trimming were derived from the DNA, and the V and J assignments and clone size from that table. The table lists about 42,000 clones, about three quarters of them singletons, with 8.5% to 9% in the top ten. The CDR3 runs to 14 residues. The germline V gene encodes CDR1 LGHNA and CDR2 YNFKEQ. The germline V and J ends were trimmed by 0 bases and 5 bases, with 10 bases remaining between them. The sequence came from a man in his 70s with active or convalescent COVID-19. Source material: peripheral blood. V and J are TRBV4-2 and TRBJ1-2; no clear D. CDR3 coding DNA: TGTGCCAGCAGCCAAGATCCGGGGAGTTATGGCTACACCTTC. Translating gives CASSQDPGSYGYTF.